These 18 T cell receptor beta chains were sequenced from one sample in a study of early T cells in non-severe SARS-CoV-2 infection. Each CDR3 protein is one row after TCRdb ran MiXCR on the 5' RACE reads. The table has under 70,000 distinct CDR3 sequences, approximately 12% seen once; the top ten hold 4.8%. The specimen sequenced was whole blood. The receptors stem from an adult who was a healthcare worker with PCR-confirmed SARS-CoV-2 infection or an uninfected control (not recorded which).

This clonotype was observed a few times. CDR3 residues: CASSLVVAVSYNEQFF. The CDR3 DNA follows: TGTGCCAGCAGCTTAGTTGTAGCGGTCTCCTACAATGAGCAGTTCTTC. This chain uses TRBV11-2 with TRBJ2-1; tentatively, D is TRBD2 (6 bases). CDR1 is SGHAT, CDR2 FQNNGV, per germline. There are 16 residues in the CDR3. The germline V and J ends were trimmed by 1 base and 0 bases, with 10 bases remaining between them.

This clonotype was picked up a small number of times. The chain uses TRBV12-3 or TRBV12-4 and TRBJ2-3; D not resolved. V was cut by 6 bases and J by 3 bases, with 13 bases left in between. The CDR3 covers 14 residues. The CDR3 sequence: CASRPARLTDTQYF. The CDR3 DNA reads as TGTGCCAGCAGACCTGCGCGGTTGACAGATACGCAGTATTTT.

The chain recombines TRBV20-1 with TRBJ2-5, with TRBD2 identical over 9 bases. CDR1 is DFQATT, CDR2 SNEGSKA, per germline (reference sequence). There are 13 residues in the CDR3. With 6 bases clipped from V and 4 bases from J, the junction kept 6 bases outside the gene matches. In DNA form, the CDR3 reads TGCAGTGCAAATAGCGGGGGTTTAGAGACCCAGTACTTC. Translating gives CSANSGGLETQYF.

This clonotype appeared a few times. The gene calls are TRBV5-1 and TRBJ1-5, with 7 positions matching TRBD1. The germline V gene has CDR1 SGHRS and CDR2 YFSETQ. Trimming cost V 0 bases and J 3 bases; bases outside gene matches: 6. CDR3 size: 16 residues. The DNA of the CDR3 is TGCGCCAGCAGCTTGGAGGGGGCGTCTATCAATCAGCCCCAGCATTTT. Encoded protein: CASSLEGASINQPQHF. Combining the CDR3 with reference TRBV5-1 and TRBJ1-5 gives the whole variable domain KAGVTQTPRYLIKTRGQQVTLSCSPISGHRSVSWYQQTPGQGLQFLFEYFSETQRNKGNFPGRFSGRQFSNSRSEMNVSTLELGDSALYLCASSLEGASINQPQHFGDGTRLSIL.

The chain has TRBV7-8 and TRBJ2-1; possible D gene TRBD2, 5 bases. Trimming stripped 4 bases from V and 5 bases from J, with 9 bases between. The CDR3 runs to 13 residues. Germline CDR1 reads SGHVS; CDR2 reads FQNEAQ. In nucleotides, the CDR3 is TGTGCCAGCAGCTCGTACGGGAACAATGAGCAGTTCTTC. It yields the protein CASSSYGNNEQFF.

This clonotype appeared a few times. The chain couples TRBV28 to TRBJ1-6; D gene unclear. Germline V CDR1 and CDR2: MDHEN, SYDVKM. With 3 bases removed from V and 7 bases from J, the gap between germline ends came to 4 bases. The CDR3 loop spans 12 amino acids. The CDR3 region is CASSLVNSPLHF. The CDR3 DNA is TGTGCCAGCAGTTTGGTGAATTCACCCCTCCACTTT.

The V call is TRBV18, the J call TRBJ1-5; D unclear. The germline CDR1 and CDR2 sequences are KGHSH and LQKENI. V was shortened by 2 bases and J by 5 bases, with 10 bases between the two germline ends. This CDR3 has 14 residues. The CDR3 loop reads CASSPEGGYQPQHF. As DNA, the CDR3 is TGTGCCAGCTCACCAGAAGGCGGGTATCAGCCCCAGCATTTT.

At least ten counts were recorded for this clonotype. V gene TRBV9 combines with J gene TRBJ1-2; D perhaps matches TRBD1 (6 bases). From germline, CDR1 is SGDLS and CDR2 YYNGEE. The V end was cut by 3 bases, the J end by 3 bases, with 9 bases between. This CDR3 spans 13 amino acids. The CDR3: CASSEQGHYGYTF. The CDR3 DNA reads as TGTGCCAGCAGCGAACAGGGACACTATGGCTACACCTTC.

The V and J genes are TRBV2 and TRBJ2-3; 8 positions match TRBD2. CDR3 size: 15 residues. Germline assignment: CDR1 SNHLY and CDR2 FYNNEI. Trimming removed 8 bases from V and 2 bases from J; junction bases left unmatched: 9. The CDR3 reads CASPTGGRHTDTQYF. In DNA form, the CDR3 reads TGTGCCAGCCCTACCGGCGGGAGGCACACAGATACGCAGTATTTT.

The chain combines TRBV11-2 with TRBJ2-1, with D tentatively TRBD2 (6 bases). Germline values: CDR1 SGHAT, CDR2 FQNNGV. The V end was cut by 1 base, the J end by 8 bases, with 18 bases between. This CDR3 has 16 amino acids. The CDR3 DNA reads as TGTGCCAGCAGCTTAGTTCCCCTAGCGTACCCCCATGAGCAGTTCTTC. Its protein product is CASSLVPLAYPHEQFF.

This clonotype was recorded many times. The rearrangement uses TRBV28 and TRBJ2-7, with D possibly matching TRBD2 (7 bases). The CDR3 spans 15 residues. CDR1 MDHEN and CDR2 SYDVKM come from the germline V gene. Trimming removed 6 bases from V and 6 bases from J, with 21 bases in between. This CDR3 is CASSLGSGGGSEQYF. The CDR3 DNA follows: TGTGCCAGCAGCTTGGGCTCGGGGGGCGGATCCGAGCAGTACTTC.

V gene TRBV9 combines with J gene TRBJ2-7; TRBD1 is a possible D gene (6 bases). CDR1 and CDR2 from the germline V gene are SGDLS and YYNGEE. V was trimmed by 0 bases and J by 0 bases, leaving 10 bases between them. The length of the CDR3 is 15 residues. In DNA, the CDR3 is TGTGCCAGCAGCGTAGGACAGGCGAGCTCCTACGAGCAGTACTTC. Encoded protein: CASSVGQASSYEQYF.

This clonotype was seen at least ten times. The chain recombines TRBV5-1 with TRBJ2-3; D is unresolved. Trimming stripped 0 bases from V and 1 base from J, with 9 bases between. CDR1 is SGHRS and CDR2 is YFSETQ in the germline V gene. This CDR3 contains 15 residues. The CDR3 protein is CASSLATARTDTQYF. CDR3 DNA: TGCGCCAGCAGCTTGGCTACAGCGCGCACAGATACGCAGTATTTT.

This clonotype was found many times. The chain couples TRBV7-9 to TRBJ2-5; tentatively, D is TRBD1 (5 bases). V was pared by 5 bases and J by 7 bases, with 20 bases between. This CDR3 spans 15 amino acids. Germline V gene lookup returns CDR1 SEHNR and CDR2 FQNEAQ (reference sequence). The CDR3 DNA reads TGTGCCAGCAGCCCTGGGGCTGCAAATACAGGGACCCAGTACTTC. Its protein product is CASSPGAANTGTQYF.

In its sample, this clonotype was seen many times. CDR3 DNA: TGTGCCAGCAGCGGCCGACTAGCCGGCAATGAGCAGTTCTTC. This gives the protein CASSGRLAGNEQFF. V is TRBV11-2 and J is TRBJ2-1; TRBD2 aligns across 7 bases. The CDR3 runs 14 residues. Per germline, CDR1 SGHAT and CDR2 FQNNGV. V shed 5 bases and J 6 bases; nucleotides not matched to a gene: 7.

V gene TRBV14 combines with J gene TRBJ1-2; D is ambiguous. Trimming stripped 1 base from V and 4 bases from J, with 7 bases between. From germline, CDR1 is SGHDN and CDR2 FVKESK. CDR3 length: 13 amino acids. CDR3 sequence (DNA): TGTGCCAGCAGCCAAGGGTCCGCCTATGGCTACACCTTC. It translates to CASSQGSAYGYTF.

This clonotype was seen many times. The CDR3 protein is CASRGTSLNNEQFF. The CDR3 nucleotides are TGCGCCAGCAGGGGGACATCCCTCAACAATGAGCAGTTCTTC. The chain carries TRBV5-1 and TRBJ2-1; possible D gene TRBD1, 6 bases. The CDR3 extends over 14 amino acids. Germline values: CDR1 SGHRS, CDR2 YFSETQ. With 5 bases removed from V and 5 bases from J, the gap between germline ends came to 14 bases. The full variable domain, rest sourced from reference TRBV5-1 and TRBJ2-1, is KAGVTQTPRYLIKTRGQQVTLSCSPISGHRSVSWYQQTPGQGLQFLFEYFSETQRNKGNFPGRFSGRQFSNSRSEMNVSTLELGDSALYLCASRGTSLNNEQFFGPGTRLTVL.

This rearrangement joins TRBV29-1 to TRBJ2-7; the D gene is possibly TRBD1 (5 bases). Germline CDR1 reads SQVTM; CDR2 reads ANQGSEA. Trimming left V 7 bases short and J 1 base short, with 14 bases between. CDR3 size: 13 residues. Here the CDR3 DNA reads TGCAGCGCCCGCAGGGCACCTTCCTACGAGCAGTACTTC. It yields the protein CSARRAPSYEQYF.